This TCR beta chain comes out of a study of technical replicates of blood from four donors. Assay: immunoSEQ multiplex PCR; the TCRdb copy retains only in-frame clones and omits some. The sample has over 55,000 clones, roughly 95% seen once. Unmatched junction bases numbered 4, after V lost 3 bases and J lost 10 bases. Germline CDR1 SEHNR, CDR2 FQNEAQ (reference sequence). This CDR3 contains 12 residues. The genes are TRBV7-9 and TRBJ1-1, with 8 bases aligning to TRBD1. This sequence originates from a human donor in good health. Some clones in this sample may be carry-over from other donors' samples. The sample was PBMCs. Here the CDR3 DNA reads TGTGCCAGCAGCTTGGGGACAGGACGAGCTTTCTTT. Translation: CASSLGTGRAFF.